The clone carrying this T cell receptor (beta chain) appeared a few times. What it recognizes is unknown. This specimen belongs to a study of T cell repertoires in cytomegalovirus infection. Study information: CMV epitopes that were recently identified and HLA-C-restricted were used alongside well-studied HLA-B-restricted ones. Carrying CMV and the relevant HLA type showed in public TCR beta signatures.

TCRdb independently ran MiXCR on the reads; one entry per CDR3 protein. The sample shows approximately 150,000 distinct CDR3 sequences, about a fifth of them seen only once. General observations from the study: Ex vivo, HLA-C-restricted CMV-specific TCR beta clonotypes prevailed over the rest of the response.

This CDR3 region has 14 residues. Germline assignment: CDR1 SGHDT and CDR2 YYEEEE. V trimming: 5 bases; J trimming: 3 bases; junction bases outside the gene matches: 8. The sequence was collected from a human donor in good health (CMV status not recorded). Some clones in this sample may be carry-over from other donors' samples. Sequencing was performed on CD8+ T cells from cultured PBMCs, taken from culture after CMV antigen stimulation. The rearrangement uses TRBV5-6 and TRBJ2-7, with 7 bases identical to TRBD1. CDR3 region: CASRSGTANYEQYF. CDR3 DNA: TGTGCCAGCAGGTCCGGGACAGCCAACTACGAGCAGTACTTC.